The 18 T cell receptor beta chains presented below share a single source sample, sequenced in a study of graft-versus-host responses after intestinal transplantation. For these TCRs, the target antigens are not known. Using immunoSEQ multiplex PCR, the repertoire was profiled, and TCRdb retains in-frame clones only, with some absent. The profile shows around 90,000 clones, roughly 90% of them singletons. Sequences were derived from unstimulated CD8+ T cells sorted from spleen or lymph node cells, sampled before transplant. These receptors came from a human donor who was the organ donor for an intestinal transplant.

The rearrangement joins TRBV19 to TRBJ1-5; tentatively, D is TRBD1 (6 bases). V was trimmed by 6 bases and J by 1 base, leaving 16 bases between them. Germline CDR1 LNHDA, CDR2 SQIVND (reference sequence). The CDR3 covers 16 residues. The CDR3 is CASSSHTGISNQPQHF. The CDR3 coding sequence is TGTGCCAGTAGCTCACACACAGGGATAAGCAATCAGCCCCAGCATTTT.

The chain employs TRBV5-4 and TRBJ1-4; tentative D call: TRBD1 (6 bases). The CDR3 is 16 amino acids. V gave up 1 base and J gave up 3 bases, with 13 bases separating them. The germline V gene encodes CDR1 SGHNT and CDR2 YYREEE (reference sequence). The CDR3 DNA is TGTGCCAGCAGCTTGCGCGGGGGGCCAGCTAATGAAAAACTGTTTTTT. Translated: CASSLRGGPANEKLFF.

J is TRBJ2-5 and V is TRBV9, with TRBD2 identical over 9 bases. Trimming cost V 4 bases and J 3 bases; bases outside gene matches: 1. Per germline, CDR1 SGDLS and CDR2 YYNGEE. The CDR3 contains 13 residues. CDR3 bases: TGTGCCAGCAGCTCTAGCGGGAAAGAGACCCAGTACTTC. This gives the protein CASSSSGKETQYF.

A single count supports this clone. This sequence joins TRBV11-3 and TRBJ2-2; D is unresolved. Trimming took 5 bases from V and 5 from J, leaving 12 bases between them. Germline V CDR1 and CDR2: SGHNT, YENEEA. CDR3 length: 14 amino acids. CDR3 coding DNA: TGTGCCAGCAGCCGTATGACACATACCGGGGAGCTGTTTTTT. Residues: CASSRMTHTGELFF.

With respect to this clone: The identical CDR3 is also encoded by other nucleotide sequences in the sample. The gene calls are TRBV28 and TRBJ2-7; 9 bases are shared with TRBD1. J was trimmed by 5 bases and V by 6 bases; bases with no gene match: 8. The CDR3 has 14 amino acids. Germline V gene sequence: CDR1 MDHEN, CDR2 SYDVKM. DNA of the CDR3: TGTGCCAGCAGCCGGGACAGGGTGGTTCACGAGCAGTACTTC. This sequence encodes CASSRDRVVHEQYF.

The chain combines TRBV10-2 with TRBJ2-1; TRBD2 matches at 8 bases. Germline V CDR1 and CDR2: WSHSY, SAAADI. The V gene end was trimmed by 2 bases and the J gene end by 3 bases; junction bases not matched to a gene: 6. The CDR3 spans 16 residues. The DNA for the CDR3 is TGCGCCAGCAGTGAGCGGAGCGGGAGTTTCTACAATGAGCAGTTCTTC. Translated: CASSERSGSFYNEQFF.

The V gene is TRBV5-8, the J gene TRBJ2-2; D ambiguous. The CDR3 is 14 amino acids. V lost 1 base to trimming and J lost 2 bases, with 6 bases between them. Germline V lookup: CDR1 SGHTS, CDR2 YDEGEE. The CDR3 region has the DNA TGTGCCAGCAGCTTGCTAGTCAACACCGGGGAGCTGTTTTTT. Translation gives CASSLLVNTGELFF.

This clone was found once. The genes are TRBV7-6 and TRBJ2-2; tentatively, D is TRBD2 (5 bases). The CDR3 is made up of 15 amino acids. The germline V and J ends were trimmed by 5 bases and 6 bases, with 16 bases remaining between them. CDR1 is SGHVS, CDR2 FNYEAQ, per germline. CDR3: CASSDLGVEAGELFF. The CDR3 DNA reads TGTGCCAGCAGCGATCTCGGTGTGGAGGCCGGGGAGCTGTTTTTT.

The rearrangement joins TRBV30 to TRBJ2-1; 7 nucleotides align to TRBD2. The germline gives CDR1 GTSNPN, CDR2 SVGIG (reference sequence). V trimming: 0 bases; J trimming: 8 bases; junction bases outside the gene matches: 10. The CDR3 is made up of 15 amino acids. CDR3 nucleotide sequence: TGTGCCTGGAGTGTACCCTGGCGGGGGATCGATGAGCAGTTCTTC. Translated, it gives CAWSVPWRGIDEQFF.

This clone was detected only a few times. This chain joins TRBV5-6 and TRBJ2-5, with 9 positions matching TRBD1. Germline V lookup: CDR1 SGHDT, CDR2 YYEEEE. The V and J ends lost 4 bases and 3 bases, in that order; junction bases with no gene match: 4. The CDR3 totals 14 residues. Here the CDR3 DNA reads TGTGCCAGCAGCCCGGGACAGGGTGAAGAGACCCAGTACTTC. Residues: CASSPGQGEETQYF.

The chain employs TRBV29-1 and TRBJ1-2; D unresolved. CDR1 SQVTM and CDR2 ANQGSEA come from the germline V gene. Deletions cut 7 bases from V and 5 bases from J, with 11 bases between. The CDR3 sequence is 11 residues long. The CDR3 nucleotides are TGCAGCGCCCGAGATTTATATGGCTACACCTTC. As protein: CSARDLYGYTF.

The genes are TRBV10-3 and TRBJ1-1; weak D call: TRBD1 (6 bases). Trimming took off 10 bases at V and 1 base at J, with 19 bases between the two ends. The CDR3 has 15 amino acids. The germline V gene has CDR1 ENHRY and CDR2 SYGVKD. CDR3 in amino acids: CATRRDIIKNTEAFF. The CDR3 DNA is TGTGCCACTCGCCGGGACATCATAAAGAACACTGAAGCTTTCTTT.

In its sample, this clone was seen once. Other DNA sequences of this sample code for an identical CDR3. The chain combines TRBV5-8 with TRBJ1-6; 7 bases align to TRBD1. CDR1 is SGHTS and CDR2 is YDEGEE in the germline V gene. Losses at the gene ends were 4 bases for V and 1 base for J; bases not matched to a gene: 5. This CDR3 is built from 16 residues. CDR3 nucleotides: TGTGCCAGCAGCCCCACAGGGGCGTCCTATAATTCACCCCTCCACTTT. Protein product: CASSPTGASYNSPLHF.

V is TRBV7-6 and J is TRBJ2-5; D remains unclear. This CDR3 comprises 15 residues. V lost 5 bases and J lost 2, with 15 bases in between. Per the germline V gene, CDR1 is SGHVS and CDR2 is FNYEAQ. CDR3 sequence reads: CASSRPEDWQETQYF. The CDR3 DNA sequence: TGTGCCAGCAGCCGACCCGAAGACTGGCAAGAGACCCAGTACTTC. The full variable domain, in which reference TRBV7-6 and TRBJ2-5 provide the parts outside the CDR3, is GAGVSQSPRYKVTKRGQDVALRCDPISGHVSLYWYRQALGQGPEFLTYFNYEAQQDKSGLPNDRFSAERPEGSISTLTIQRTEQRDSAMYRCASSRPEDWQETQYFGPGTRLLVL.

CDR3 DNA: TGTGCCAGCAGTTTATTTTACTGGGCCGAGGAGCAGTTCTTC. This translates into CASSLFYWAEEQFF. This chain joins TRBV28 and TRBJ2-1; no clear D gene. Germline values: CDR1 MDHEN, CDR2 SYDVKM. V was cut by 1 base and J by 10 bases, with 14 bases left in between. The CDR3 length is 14 residues.

The CDR3 DNA sequence: TGTGCCAGCAGCTCGGACATAGTGAACACCATATATTTT. Protein sequence: CASSSDIVNTIYF. The rearrangement links TRBV7-9 to TRBJ1-3, with D tentatively TRBD1 (5 bases). Per the germline V gene, CDR1 is SEHNR and CDR2 is FQNEAQ (reference sequence). CDR3 length equals 13 residues. V was trimmed by 4 bases and J by 7 bases, leaving 11 bases between them. The full variable domain, in which reference TRBV7-9 and TRBJ1-3 provide the parts outside the CDR3, is DTGVSQNPRHKITKRGQNVTFRCDPISEHNRLYWYRQTLGQGPEFLTYFQNEAQLEKSRLLSDRFSAERPKGSFSTLEIQRTEQGDSAMYLCASSSDIVNTIYFGEGSWLTVV.

This sequence joins TRBV19 and TRBJ1-2, with D uncertain. CDR1 LNHDA and CDR2 SQIVND come from the germline V gene (reference sequence). This CDR3 is 14 amino acids long. Trimming took 6 bases from V and 3 from J, leaving 14 bases between them. Here the CDR3 reads CASSPTEEYYGYTF. In DNA form, the CDR3 reads TGTGCCAGTAGCCCGACGGAGGAATACTATGGCTACACCTTC.

This clone was detected once. The CDR3 bases are TGTGCCAGCAGCCCCGGGACAGGGGGCAATCAGCCCCAGCATTTT. Translated, it gives CASSPGTGGNQPQHF. The rearrangement links TRBV6-5 to TRBJ1-5; TRBD1 matches 10 bases. The CDR3 is 15 residues long. V lost 6 bases and J lost 2; bases outside the gene matches: 4. Germline-derived CDR1 and CDR2 are MNHEY and SVGAGI.